This T cell receptor beta chain was found in a study of response to subunit inactivated influenza vaccine. The study's findings and limits: Researchers suggested that each seasonal influenza vaccination recruits few new T cells.

Using its own MiXCR run on the RT-PCR reads, TCRdb lists one record per CDR3 protein. The sample consists of hundreds of thousands of distinct CDR3 sequences, around 13% of them appearing once. Trimming left V 0 bases short and J 1 base short, with 13 bases between. The CDR3 spans 16 residues. CDR1 is MNHEY, CDR2 SMNVEV, per germline (reference sequence). This clonotype was seen a handful of times. Antigen specificity is unknown. V gene TRBV27 combines with J gene TRBJ2-7; D possibly uses TRBD1 or TRBD2 (7 bases each). The sequence came from a man aged 45-65 years who received an inactivated influenza vaccine. The sample consisted of PBMCs from blood, taken roughly 15 days before vaccination. CDR3 residues: CASSLSNRGGSYEQYF. The CDR3 DNA follows: TGTGCCAGCAGTTTATCGAACAGGGGAGGGTCCTACGAGCAGTACTTC.